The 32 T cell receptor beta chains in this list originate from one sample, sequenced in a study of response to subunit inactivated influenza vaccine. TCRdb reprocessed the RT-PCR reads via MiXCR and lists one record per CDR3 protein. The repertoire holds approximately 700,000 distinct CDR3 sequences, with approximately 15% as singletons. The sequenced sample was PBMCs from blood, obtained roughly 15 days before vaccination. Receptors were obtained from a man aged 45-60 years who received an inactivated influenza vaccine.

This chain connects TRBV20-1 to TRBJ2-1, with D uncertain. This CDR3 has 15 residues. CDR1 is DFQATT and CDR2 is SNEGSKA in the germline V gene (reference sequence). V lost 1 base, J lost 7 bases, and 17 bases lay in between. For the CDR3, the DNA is TGCAGTGCTAGAGCTTTTCAGACACCTGGGAATGAGCAGTTCTTC. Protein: CSARAFQTPGNEQFF.

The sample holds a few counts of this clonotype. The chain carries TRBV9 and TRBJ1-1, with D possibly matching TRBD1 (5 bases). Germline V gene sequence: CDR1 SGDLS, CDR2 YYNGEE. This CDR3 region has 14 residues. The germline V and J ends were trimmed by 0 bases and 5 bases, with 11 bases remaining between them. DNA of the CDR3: TGTGCCAGCAGCGTAGCTTTCGCAGGGACTGAAGCTTTCTTT. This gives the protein CASSVAFAGTEAFF.

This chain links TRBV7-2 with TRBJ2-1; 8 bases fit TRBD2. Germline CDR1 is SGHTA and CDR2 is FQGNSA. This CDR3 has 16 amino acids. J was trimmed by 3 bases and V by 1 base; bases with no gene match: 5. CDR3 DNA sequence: TGTGCCAGCAGCTTAGTGGGCGGGAGGTACTACAATGAGCAGTTCTTC. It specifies CASSLVGGRYYNEQFF.

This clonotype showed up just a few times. This CDR3 reads CASSVAVKSEKLFF. The CDR3 DNA reads TGTGCCAGCAGCGTAGCTGTGAAGAGTGAAAAACTGTTTTTT. This chain connects TRBV9 to TRBJ1-4, with D hard to call. The CDR3 length is 14 residues. V was shortened by 0 bases and J by 7 bases, with 10 bases between the two germline ends. Germline V gene sequence: CDR1 SGDLS, CDR2 YYNGEE. Supplemented by reference TRBV9 and TRBJ1-4, the full variable domain reads DSGVTQTPKHLITATGQRVTLRCSPRSGDLSVYWYQQSLDQGLQFLIQYYNGEERAKGNILERFSAQQFPDLHSELNLSSLELGDSALYFCASSVAVKSEKLFFGSGTQLSVL.

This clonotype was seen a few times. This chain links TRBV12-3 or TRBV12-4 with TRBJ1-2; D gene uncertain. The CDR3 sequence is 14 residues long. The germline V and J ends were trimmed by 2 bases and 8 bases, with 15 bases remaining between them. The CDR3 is CASSLSPPGRGYTF. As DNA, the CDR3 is TGTGCCAGCAGTTTATCGCCCCCCGGGAGGGGCTACACCTTC.

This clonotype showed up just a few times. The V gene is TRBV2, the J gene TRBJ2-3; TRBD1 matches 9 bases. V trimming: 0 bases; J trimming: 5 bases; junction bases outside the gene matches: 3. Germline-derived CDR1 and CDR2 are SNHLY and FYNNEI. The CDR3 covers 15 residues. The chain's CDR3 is CASSEAGTGIDTQYF. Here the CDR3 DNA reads TGTGCCAGCAGTGAAGCCGGGACAGGGATAGATACGCAGTATTTT.

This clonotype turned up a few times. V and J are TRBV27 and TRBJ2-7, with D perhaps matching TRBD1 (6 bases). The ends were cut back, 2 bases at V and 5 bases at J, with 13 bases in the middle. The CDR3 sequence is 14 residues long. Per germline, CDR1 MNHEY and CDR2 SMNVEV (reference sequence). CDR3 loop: CASSLVQGSHEQYF. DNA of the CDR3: TGTGCCAGCAGTTTAGTACAGGGTTCCCACGAGCAGTACTTC.

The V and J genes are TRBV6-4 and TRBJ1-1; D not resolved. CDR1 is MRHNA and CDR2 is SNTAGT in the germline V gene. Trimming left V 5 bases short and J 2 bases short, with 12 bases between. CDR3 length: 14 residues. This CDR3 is CASSQSPGNTEAFF. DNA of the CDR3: TGTGCCAGCAGTCAGTCCCCTGGTAACACTGAAGCTTTCTTT.

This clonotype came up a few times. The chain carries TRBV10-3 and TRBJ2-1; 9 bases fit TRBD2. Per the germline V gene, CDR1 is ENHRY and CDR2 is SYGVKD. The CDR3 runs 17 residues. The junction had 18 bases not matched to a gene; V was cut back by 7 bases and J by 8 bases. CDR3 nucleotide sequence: TGTGCCATCACGCCCAGAGCCACCGGGACTAGCTCAGATGAGCAGTTCTTC. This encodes CAITPRATGTSSDEQFF.

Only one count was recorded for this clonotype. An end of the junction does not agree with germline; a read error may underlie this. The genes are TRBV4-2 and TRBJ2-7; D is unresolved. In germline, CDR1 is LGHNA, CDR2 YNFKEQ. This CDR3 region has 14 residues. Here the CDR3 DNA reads TGTGCCAGCGGCCAAGGGCCCTACTCCTACGAGCAGTACTTC. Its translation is CASGQGPYSYEQYF.

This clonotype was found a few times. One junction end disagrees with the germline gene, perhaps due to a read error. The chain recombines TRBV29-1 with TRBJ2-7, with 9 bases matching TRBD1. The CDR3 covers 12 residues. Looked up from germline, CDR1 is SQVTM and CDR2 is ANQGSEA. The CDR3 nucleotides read TGCAGCGTTGAGAGGGATGGGACAGGGAAGCACTTC. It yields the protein CSVERDGTGKHF.

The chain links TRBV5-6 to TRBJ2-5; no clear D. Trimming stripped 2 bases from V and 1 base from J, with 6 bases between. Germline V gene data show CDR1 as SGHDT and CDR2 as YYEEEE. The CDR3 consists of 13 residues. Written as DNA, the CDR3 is TGTGCCAGCAGCTTTTTGATCCAAGAGACCCAGTACTTC. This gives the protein CASSFLIQETQYF. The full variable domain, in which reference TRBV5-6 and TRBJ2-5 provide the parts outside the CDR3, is DAGVTQSPTHLIKTRGQQVTLRCSPKSGHDTVSWYQQALGQGPQFIFQYYEEEERQRGNFPDRFSGHQFPNYSSELNVNALLLGDSALYLCASSFLIQETQYFGPGTRLLVL.

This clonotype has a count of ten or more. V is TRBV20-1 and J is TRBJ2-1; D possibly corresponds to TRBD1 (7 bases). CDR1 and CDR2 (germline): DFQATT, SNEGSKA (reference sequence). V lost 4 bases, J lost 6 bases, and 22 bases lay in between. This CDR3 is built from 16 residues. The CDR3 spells CSAKGGGTAHPNEQFF. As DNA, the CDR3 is TGCAGTGCTAAAGGGGGCGGGACCGCACACCCCAATGAGCAGTTCTTC.

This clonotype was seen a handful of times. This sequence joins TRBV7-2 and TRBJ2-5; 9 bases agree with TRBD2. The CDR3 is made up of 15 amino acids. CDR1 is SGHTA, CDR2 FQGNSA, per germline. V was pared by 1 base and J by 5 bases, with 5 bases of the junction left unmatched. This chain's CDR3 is CASSLGRGGRETQYF. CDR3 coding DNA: TGTGCCAGCAGCTTAGGGCGGGGGGGTCGGGAGACCCAGTACTTC.

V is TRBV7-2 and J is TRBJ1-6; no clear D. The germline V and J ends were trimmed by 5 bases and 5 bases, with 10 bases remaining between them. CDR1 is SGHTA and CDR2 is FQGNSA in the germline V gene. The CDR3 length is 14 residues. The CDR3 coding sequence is TGTGCCAGCAGCCCCCGGGCCAATAATTCACCCCTCCACTTT. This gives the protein CASSPRANNSPLHF.

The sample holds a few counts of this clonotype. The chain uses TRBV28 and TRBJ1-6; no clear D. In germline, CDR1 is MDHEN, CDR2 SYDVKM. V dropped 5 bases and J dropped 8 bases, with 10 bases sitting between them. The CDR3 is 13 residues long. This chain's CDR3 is CASSLDWDSPLHF. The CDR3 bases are TGTGCCAGCAGTCTGGACTGGGATTCACCCCTCCACTTT. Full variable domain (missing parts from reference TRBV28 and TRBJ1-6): DVKVTQSSRYLVKRTGEKVFLECVQDMDHENMFWYRQDPGLGLRLIYFSYDVKMKEKGDIPEGYSVSREKKERFSLILESASTNQTSMYLCASSLDWDSPLHFGNGTRLTVT.

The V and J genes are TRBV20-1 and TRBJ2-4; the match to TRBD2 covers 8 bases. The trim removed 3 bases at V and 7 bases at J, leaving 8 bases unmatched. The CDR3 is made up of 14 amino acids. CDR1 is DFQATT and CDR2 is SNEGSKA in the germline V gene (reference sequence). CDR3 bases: TGCAGTGCTAGGCCGGGAGGGCGGGGGAACATTCAGTACTTC. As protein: CSARPGGRGNIQYF.

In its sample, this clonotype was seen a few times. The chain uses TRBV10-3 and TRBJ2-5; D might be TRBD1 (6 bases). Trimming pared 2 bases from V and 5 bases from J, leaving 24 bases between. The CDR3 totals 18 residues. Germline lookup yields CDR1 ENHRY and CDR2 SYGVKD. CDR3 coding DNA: TGTGCCATCAGTGAGGGGGTCGGACAGCACCAAACCCTGGAGACCCAGTACTTC. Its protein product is CAISEGVGQHQTLETQYF.

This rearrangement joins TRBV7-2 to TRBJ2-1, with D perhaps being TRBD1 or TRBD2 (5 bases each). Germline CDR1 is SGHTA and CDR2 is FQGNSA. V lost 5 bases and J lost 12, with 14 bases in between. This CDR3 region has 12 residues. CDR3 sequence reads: CASSPRGERQFF. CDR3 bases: TGTGCCAGCAGCCCCCGAGGGGAGAGGCAGTTCTTC.

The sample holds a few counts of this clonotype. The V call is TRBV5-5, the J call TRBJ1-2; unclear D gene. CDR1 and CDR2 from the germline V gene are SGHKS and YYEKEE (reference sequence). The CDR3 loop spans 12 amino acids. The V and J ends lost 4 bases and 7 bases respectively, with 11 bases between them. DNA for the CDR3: TGTGCCAGCAGCGACGGGTGGGGTGGCTACACCTTC. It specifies CASSDGWGGYTF.

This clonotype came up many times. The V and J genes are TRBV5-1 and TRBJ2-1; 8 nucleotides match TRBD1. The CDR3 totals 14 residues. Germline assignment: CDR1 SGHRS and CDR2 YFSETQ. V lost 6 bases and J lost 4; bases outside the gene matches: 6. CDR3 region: CASTIQGEYNEQFF. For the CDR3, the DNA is TGCGCCAGCACCATACAGGGGGAATACAATGAGCAGTTCTTC.

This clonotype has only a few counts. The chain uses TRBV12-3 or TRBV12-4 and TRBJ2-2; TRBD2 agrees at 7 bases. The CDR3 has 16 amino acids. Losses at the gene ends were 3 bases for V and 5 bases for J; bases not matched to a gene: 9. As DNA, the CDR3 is TGTGCCAGCAGTTTCGGACGTCTAGCGGTAACCGGGGAGCTGTTTTTT. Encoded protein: CASSFGRLAVTGELFF.

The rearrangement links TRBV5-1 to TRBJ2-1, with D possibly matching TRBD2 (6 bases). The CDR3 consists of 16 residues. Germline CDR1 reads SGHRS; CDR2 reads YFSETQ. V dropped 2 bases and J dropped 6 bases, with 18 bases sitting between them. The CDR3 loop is CASSFGSGLTSNEQFF. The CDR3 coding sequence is TGCGCCAGCAGCTTCGGGTCGGGACTCACTAGCAATGAGCAGTTCTTC.

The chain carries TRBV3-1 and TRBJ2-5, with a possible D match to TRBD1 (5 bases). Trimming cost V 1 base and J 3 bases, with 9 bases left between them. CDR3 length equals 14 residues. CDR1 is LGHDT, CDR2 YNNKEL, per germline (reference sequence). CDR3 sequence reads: CASSQVGAKETQYF. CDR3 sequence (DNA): TGTGCCAGCAGCCAAGTAGGGGCCAAAGAGACCCAGTACTTC.

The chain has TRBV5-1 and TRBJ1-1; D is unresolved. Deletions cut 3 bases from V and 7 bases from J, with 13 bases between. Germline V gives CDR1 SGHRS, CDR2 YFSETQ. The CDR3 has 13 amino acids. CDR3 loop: CASSSDTGYEAFF. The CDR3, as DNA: TGCGCCAGCAGCTCGGATACTGGGTATGAAGCTTTCTTT.

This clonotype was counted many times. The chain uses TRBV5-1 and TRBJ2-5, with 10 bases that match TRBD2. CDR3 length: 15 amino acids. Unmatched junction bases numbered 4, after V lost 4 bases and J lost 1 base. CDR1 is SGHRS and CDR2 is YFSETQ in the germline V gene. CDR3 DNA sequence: TGCGCCAGCAGCCAACTAGCGGGGAGCCAAGAGACCCAGTACTTC. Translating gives CASSQLAGSQETQYF.

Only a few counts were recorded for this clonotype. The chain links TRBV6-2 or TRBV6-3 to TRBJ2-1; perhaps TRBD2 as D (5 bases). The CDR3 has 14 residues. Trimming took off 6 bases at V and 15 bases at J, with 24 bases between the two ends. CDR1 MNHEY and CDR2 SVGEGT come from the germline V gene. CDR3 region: CASRVLGWSGPTFF. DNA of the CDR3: TGTGCCAGCAGGGTGTTGGGTTGGAGCGGCCCCACGTTCTTC.

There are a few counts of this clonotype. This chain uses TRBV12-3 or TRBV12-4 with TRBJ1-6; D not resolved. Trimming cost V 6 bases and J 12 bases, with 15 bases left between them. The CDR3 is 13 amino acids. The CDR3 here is CASRLTRDGPLHF. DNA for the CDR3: TGTGCCAGCAGATTGACTCGCGATGGACCCCTCCACTTT.

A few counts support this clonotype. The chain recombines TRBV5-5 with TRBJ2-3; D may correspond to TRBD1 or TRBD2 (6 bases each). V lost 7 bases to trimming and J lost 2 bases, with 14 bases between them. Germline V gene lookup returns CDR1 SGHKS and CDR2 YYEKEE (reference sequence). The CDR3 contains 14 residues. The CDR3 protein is CASSPGDNTDTQYF. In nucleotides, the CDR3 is TGTGCCAGCTCTCCGGGGGACAACACAGATACGCAGTATTTT.

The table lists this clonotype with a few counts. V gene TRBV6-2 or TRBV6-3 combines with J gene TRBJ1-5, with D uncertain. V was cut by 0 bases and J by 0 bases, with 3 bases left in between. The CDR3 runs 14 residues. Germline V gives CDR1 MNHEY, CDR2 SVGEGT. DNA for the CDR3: TGTGCCAGCAGTTACTCGCCTAGCAATCAGCCCCAGCATTTT. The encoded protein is CASSYSPSNQPQHF.

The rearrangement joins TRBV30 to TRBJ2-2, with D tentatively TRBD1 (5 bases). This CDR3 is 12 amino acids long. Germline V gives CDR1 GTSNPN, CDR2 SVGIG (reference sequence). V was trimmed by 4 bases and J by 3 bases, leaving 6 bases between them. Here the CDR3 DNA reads TGTGCCTGGATCAGGGACACCGGGGAGCTGTTTTTT. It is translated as CAWIRDTGELFF.

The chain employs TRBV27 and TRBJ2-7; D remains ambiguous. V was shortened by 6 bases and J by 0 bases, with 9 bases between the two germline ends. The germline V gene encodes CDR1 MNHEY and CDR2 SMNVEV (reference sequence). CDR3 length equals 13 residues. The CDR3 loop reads CASRGRSSYEQYF. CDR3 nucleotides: TGTGCCAGCAGAGGCAGGAGCTCCTACGAGCAGTACTTC.